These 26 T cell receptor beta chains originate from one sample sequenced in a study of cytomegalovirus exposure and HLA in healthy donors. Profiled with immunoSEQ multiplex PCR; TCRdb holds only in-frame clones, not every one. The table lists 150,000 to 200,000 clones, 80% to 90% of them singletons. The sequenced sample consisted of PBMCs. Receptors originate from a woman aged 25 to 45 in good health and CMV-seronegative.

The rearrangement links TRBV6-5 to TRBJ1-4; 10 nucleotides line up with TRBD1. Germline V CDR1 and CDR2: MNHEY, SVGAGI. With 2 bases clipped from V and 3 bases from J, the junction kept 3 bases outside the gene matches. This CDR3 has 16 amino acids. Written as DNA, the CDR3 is TGTGCCAGCAGTTACACCGGGACAGGGGCTAATGAAAAACTGTTTTTT. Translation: CASSYTGTGANEKLFF.

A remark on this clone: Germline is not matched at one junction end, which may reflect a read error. The CDR3 region is CASSEREAGGPRDF. The CDR3 region has the DNA TGTGCCAGCAGTGAAAGAGAGGCAGGGGGCCCAAGGGACTTC. The chain has TRBV25-1 and TRBJ2-4; 8 positions agree with TRBD1. The CDR3 has 14 residues. CDR1 and CDR2 (germline): MGHDK, SYGVNS.

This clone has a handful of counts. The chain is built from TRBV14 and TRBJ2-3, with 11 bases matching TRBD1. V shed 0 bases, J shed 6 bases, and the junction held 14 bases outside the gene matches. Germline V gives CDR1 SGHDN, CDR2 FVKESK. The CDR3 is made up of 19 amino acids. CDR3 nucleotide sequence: TGTGCCAGCAGCCAAGAATGGGCCGGGTGGACAGGGGGCATCGATACGCAGTATTTT. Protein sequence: CASSQEWAGWTGGIDTQYF.

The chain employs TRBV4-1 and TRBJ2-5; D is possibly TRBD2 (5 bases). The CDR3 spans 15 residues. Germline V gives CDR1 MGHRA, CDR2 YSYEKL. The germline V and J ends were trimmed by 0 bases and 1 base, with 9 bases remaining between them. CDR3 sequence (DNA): TGCGCCAGCAGCCAAGATCAGCGGTCCCAAGAGACCCAGTACTTC. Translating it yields CASSQDQRSQETQYF.

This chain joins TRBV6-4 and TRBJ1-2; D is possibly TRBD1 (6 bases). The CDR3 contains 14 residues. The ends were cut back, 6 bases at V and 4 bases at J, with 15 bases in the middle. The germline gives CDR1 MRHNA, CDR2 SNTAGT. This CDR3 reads CASSPEQGSYGYTF. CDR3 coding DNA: TGTGCCAGCAGCCCAGAACAGGGCTCCTATGGCTACACCTTC.

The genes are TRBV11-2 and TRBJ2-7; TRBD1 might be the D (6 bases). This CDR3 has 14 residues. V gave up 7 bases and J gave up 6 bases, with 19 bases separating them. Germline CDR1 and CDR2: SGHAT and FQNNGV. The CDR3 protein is CASIPRPARGEQYF. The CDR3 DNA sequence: TGTGCCAGCATCCCCCGCCCTGCCAGGGGCGAGCAGTACTTC.

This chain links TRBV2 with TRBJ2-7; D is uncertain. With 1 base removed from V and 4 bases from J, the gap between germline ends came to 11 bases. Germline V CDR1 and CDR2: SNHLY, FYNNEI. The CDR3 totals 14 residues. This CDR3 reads CASSEGSGSYEQYF. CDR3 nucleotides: TGTGCCAGCAGTGAAGGGTCAGGATCTTACGAGCAGTACTTC. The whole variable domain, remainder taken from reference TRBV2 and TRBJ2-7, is EPEVTQTPSHQVTQMGQEVILRCVPISNHLYFYWYRQILGQKVEFLVSFYNNEISEKSEIFDDQFSVERPDGSNFTLKIRSTKLEDSAMYFCASSEGSGSYEQYFGPGTRLTVT.

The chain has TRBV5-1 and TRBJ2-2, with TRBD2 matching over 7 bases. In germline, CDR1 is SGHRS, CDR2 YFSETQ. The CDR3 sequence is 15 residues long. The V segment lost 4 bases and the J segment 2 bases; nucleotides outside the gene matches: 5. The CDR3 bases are TGCGCCAGCAGCCCCACTAGCGTAAACACCGGGGAGCTGTTTTTT. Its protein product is CASSPTSVNTGELFF.

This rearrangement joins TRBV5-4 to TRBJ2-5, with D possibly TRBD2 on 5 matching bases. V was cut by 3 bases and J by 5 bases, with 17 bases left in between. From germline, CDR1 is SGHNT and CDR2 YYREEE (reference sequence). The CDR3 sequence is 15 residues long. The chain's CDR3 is CASSYSVATGETQYF. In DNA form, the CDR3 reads TGTGCCAGCAGCTACAGTGTCGCCACGGGGGAGACCCAGTACTTC.

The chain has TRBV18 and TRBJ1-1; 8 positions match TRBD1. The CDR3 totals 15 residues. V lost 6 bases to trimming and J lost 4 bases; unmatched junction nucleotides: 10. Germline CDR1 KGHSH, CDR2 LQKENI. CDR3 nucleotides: TGTGCCAGCTCCTCGGAGCAGGGGGCTATCACTGAAGCTTTCTTT. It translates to CASSSEQGAITEAFF. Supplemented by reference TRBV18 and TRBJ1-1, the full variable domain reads NAGVMQNPRHLVRRRGQEARLRCSPMKGHSHVYWYRQLPEEGLKFMVYLQKENIIDESGMPKERFSAEFPKEGPSILRIQQVVRGDSAAYFCASSSEQGAITEAFFGQGTRLTVV.

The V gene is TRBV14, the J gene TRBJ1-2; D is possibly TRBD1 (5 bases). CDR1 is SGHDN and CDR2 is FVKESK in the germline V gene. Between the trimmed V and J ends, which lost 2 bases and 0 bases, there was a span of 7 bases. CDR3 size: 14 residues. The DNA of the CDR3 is TGTGCCAGCAGCCAACAGGGATCTAACTATGGCTACACCTTC. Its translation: CASSQQGSNYGYTF.

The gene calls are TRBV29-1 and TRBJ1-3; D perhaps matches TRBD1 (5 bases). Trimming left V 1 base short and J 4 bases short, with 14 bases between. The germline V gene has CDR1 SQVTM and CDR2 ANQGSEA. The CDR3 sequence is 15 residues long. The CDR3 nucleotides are TGCAGCGTTGAAGGTATAAGGGGATCCGGAAACACCATATATTTT. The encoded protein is CSVEGIRGSGNTIYF.

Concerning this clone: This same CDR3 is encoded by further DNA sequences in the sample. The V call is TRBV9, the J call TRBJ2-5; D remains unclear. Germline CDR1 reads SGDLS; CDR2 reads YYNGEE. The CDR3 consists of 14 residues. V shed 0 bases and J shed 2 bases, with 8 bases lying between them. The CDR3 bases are TGTGCCAGCAGCGTAGCTACGGGTCAAGAGACCCAGTACTTC. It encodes CASSVATGQETQYF.

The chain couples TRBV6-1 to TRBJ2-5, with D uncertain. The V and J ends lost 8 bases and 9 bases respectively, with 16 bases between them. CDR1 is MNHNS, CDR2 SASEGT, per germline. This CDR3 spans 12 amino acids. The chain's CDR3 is CASGVSRVSQYF. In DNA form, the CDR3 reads TGTGCCAGCGGAGTTTCAAGAGTGTCCCAGTACTTC.

The CDR3 DNA follows: TGTGCCAGCTCACCACGGGACAGCTCTGGAAACACCATATATTTT. Its protein is CASSPRDSSGNTIYF. The rearrangement joins TRBV18 to TRBJ1-3; 7 nucleotides line up with TRBD1. Trimming took 1 base from V and 0 from J; bases not matched to a gene: 0. The germline V gene encodes CDR1 KGHSH and CDR2 LQKENI. This CDR3 has 15 residues.

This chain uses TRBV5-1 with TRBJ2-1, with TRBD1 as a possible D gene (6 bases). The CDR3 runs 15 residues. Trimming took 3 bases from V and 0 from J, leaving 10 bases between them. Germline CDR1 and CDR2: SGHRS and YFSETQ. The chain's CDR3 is CASSWTESSYNEQFF. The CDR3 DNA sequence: TGCGCCAGCAGCTGGACAGAGAGCTCCTACAATGAGCAGTTCTTC.

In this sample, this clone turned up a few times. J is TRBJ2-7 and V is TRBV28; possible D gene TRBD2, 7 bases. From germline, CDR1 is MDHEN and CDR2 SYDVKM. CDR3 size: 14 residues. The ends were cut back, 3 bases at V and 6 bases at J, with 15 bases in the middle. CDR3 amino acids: CASSLGGLSPEQYF. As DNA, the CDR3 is TGTGCCAGCAGTTTGGGGGGGCTCTCTCCCGAGCAGTACTTC.

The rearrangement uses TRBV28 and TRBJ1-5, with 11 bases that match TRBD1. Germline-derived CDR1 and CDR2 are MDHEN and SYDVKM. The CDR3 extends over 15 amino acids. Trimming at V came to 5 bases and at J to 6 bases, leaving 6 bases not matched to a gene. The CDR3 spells CASSTGTGGRQPQHF. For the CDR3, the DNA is TGTGCCAGCAGTACCGGGACAGGGGGGCGTCAGCCCCAGCATTTT.

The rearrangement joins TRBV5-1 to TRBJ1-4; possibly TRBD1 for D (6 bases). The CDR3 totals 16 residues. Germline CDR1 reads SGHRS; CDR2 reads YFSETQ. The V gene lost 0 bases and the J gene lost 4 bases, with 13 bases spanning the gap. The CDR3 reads CASSLGGHNLNEKLFF. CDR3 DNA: TGCGCCAGCAGCTTGGGGGGACATAACCTTAATGAAAAACTGTTTTTT.

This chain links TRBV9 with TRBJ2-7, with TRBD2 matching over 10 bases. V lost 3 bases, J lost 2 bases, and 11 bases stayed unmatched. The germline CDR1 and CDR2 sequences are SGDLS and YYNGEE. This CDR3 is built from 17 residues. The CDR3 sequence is CASSGGLAAIPAYEQYF. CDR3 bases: TGTGCCAGCAGCGGAGGACTAGCGGCGATCCCAGCCTACGAGCAGTACTTC.

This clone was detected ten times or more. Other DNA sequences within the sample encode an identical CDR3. CDR3: CASSPPQGRTDTQYF. The CDR3 bases are TGTGCCAGCTCACCACCGCAGGGTAGAACAGATACGCAGTATTTT. J is TRBJ2-3 and V is TRBV18; D perhaps matches TRBD1 (5 bases). The CDR3 covers 15 residues. Germline CDR1 KGHSH, CDR2 LQKENI. The V end was cut by 0 bases, the J end by 3 bases, with 10 bases between.

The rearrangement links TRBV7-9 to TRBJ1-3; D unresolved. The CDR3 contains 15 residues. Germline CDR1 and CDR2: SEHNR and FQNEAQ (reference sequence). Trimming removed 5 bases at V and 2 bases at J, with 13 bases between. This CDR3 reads CASSPITTAGNTIYF. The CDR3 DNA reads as TGTGCCAGCAGCCCTATCACTACCGCTGGAAACACCATATATTTT. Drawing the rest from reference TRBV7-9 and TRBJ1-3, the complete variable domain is DTGVSQNPRHKITKRGQNVTFRCDPISEHNRLYWYRQTLGQGPEFLTYFQNEAQLEKSRLLSDRFSAERPKGSFSTLEIQRTEQGDSAMYLCASSPITTAGNTIYFGEGSWLTVV.

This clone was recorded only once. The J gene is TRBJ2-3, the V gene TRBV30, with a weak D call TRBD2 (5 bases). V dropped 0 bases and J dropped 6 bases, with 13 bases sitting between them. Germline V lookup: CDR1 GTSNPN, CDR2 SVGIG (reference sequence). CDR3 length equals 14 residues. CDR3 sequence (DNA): TGTGCCTGGAGTGTAACGGGGATCAGGGATACGCAGTATTTT. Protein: CAWSVTGIRDTQYF.

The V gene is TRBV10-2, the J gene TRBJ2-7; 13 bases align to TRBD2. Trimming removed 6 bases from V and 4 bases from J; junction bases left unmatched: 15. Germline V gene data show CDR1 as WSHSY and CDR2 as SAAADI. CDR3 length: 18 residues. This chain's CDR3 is CASRAPASRTSGSYEQYF. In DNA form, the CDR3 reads TGCGCCAGCAGGGCGCCTGCCTCTCGGACTAGCGGGAGTTACGAGCAGTACTTC.

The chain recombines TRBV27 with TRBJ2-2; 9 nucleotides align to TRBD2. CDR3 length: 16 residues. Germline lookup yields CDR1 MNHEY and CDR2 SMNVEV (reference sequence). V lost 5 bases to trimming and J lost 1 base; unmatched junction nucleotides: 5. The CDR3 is CASSTRLAVNTGELFF. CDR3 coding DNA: TGTGCCAGCAGTACCCGACTAGCGGTGAACACCGGGGAGCTGTTTTTT.

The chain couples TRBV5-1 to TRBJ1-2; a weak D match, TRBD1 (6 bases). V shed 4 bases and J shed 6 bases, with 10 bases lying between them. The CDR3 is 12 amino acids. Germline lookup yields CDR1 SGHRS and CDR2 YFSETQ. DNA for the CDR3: TGCGCCAGCAGCCCTAGACAGGATGGCTACACCTTC. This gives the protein CASSPRQDGYTF.